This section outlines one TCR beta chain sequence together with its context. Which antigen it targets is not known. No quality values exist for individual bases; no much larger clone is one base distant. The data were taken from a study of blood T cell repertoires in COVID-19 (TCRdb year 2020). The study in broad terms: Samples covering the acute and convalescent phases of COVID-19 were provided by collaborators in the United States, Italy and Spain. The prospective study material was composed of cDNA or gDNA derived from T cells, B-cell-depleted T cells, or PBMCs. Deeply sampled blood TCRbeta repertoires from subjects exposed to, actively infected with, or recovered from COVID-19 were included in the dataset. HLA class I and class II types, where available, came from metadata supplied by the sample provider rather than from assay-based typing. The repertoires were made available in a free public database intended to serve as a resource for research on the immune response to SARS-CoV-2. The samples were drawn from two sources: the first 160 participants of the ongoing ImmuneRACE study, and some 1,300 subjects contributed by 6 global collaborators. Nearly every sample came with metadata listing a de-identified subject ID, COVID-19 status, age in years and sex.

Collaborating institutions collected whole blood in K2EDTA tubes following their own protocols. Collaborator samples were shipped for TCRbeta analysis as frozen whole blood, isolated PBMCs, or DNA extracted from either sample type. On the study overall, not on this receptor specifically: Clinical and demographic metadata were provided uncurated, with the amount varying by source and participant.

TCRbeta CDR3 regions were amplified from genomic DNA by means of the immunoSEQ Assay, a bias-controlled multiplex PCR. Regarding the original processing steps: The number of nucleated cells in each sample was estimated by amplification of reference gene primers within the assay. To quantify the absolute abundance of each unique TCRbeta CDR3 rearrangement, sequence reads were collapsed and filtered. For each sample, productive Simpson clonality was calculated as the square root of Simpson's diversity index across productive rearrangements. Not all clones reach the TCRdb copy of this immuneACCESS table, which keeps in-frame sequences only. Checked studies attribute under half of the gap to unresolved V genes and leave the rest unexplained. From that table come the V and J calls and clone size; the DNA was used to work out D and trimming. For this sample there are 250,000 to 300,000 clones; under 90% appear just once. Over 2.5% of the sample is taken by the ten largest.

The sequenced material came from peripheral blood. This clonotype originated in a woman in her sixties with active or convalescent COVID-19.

The encoded CDR3 is CASFPEEGMNTEAFF. The DNA reads TGTGCCAGCTTTCCAGAGGAGGGAATGAACACTGAAGCTTTCTTT. The chain was built from TRBV13 and TRBJ1-1; no D gene call is confident. From the cysteine up to the phenylalanine, the CDR3 has a length of 15 residues. The sequence is cut down to CDR3 DNA, 45 bases in frame from base 1. CDR1 and CDR2 were assigned from the germline V gene (reference sequence) as PRHDT and FYEKMQ. The V end loses 8 bases and the J end loses 0 bases, and a stretch of 16 bases separates them.